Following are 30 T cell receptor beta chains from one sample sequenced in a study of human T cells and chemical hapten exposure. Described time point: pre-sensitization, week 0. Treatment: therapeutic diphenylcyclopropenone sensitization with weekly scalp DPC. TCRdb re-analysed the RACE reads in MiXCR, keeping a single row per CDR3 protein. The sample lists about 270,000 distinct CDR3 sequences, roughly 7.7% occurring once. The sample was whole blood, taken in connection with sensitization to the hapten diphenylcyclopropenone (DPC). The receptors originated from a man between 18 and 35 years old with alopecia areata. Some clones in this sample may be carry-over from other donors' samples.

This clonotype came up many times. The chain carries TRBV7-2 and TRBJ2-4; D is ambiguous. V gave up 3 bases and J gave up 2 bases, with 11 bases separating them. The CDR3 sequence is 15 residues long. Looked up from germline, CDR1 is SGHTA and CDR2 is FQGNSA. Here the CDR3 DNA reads TGTGCCAGCAGCTTCCCCTCGGTGACCAAAAACATTCAGTACTTC. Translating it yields CASSFPSVTKNIQYF.

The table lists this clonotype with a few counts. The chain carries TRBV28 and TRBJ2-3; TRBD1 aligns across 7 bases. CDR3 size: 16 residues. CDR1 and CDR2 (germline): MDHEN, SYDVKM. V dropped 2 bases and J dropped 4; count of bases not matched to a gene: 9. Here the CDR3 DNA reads TGTGCCAGCAGTTTAGGACAAGGGACAGTTCCAGATACGCAGTATTTT. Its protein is CASSLGQGTVPDTQYF.

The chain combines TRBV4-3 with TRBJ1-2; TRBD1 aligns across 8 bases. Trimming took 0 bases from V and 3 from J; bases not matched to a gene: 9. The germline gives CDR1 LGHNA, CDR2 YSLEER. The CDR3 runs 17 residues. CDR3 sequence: CASSQDQPGGYDYGYTF. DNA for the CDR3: TGCGCCAGCAGCCAAGATCAACCAGGGGGCTACGACTATGGCTACACCTTC.

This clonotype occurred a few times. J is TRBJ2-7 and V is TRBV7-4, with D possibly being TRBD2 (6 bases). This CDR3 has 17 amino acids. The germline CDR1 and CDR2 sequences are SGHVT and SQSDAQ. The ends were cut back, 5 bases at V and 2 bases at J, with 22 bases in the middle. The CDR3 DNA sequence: TGTGCCAGCAGCACAGCTGTCCCGGGACTGTTTACCTACGAGCAGTACGTC. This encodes CASSTAVPGLFTYEQYV.

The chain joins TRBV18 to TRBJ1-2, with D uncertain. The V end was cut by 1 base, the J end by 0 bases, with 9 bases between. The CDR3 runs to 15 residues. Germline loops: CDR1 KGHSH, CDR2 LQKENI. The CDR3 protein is CASSPRQLANYGYTF. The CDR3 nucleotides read TGTGCCAGCTCACCACGGCAGTTAGCTAACTATGGCTACACCTTC.

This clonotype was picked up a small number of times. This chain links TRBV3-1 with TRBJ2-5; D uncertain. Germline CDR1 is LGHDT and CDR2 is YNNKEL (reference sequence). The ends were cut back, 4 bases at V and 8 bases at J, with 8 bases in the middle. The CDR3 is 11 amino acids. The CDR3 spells CASSLLLTQYF. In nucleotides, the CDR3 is TGTGCCAGCAGCCTCCTACTAACCCAGTACTTC.

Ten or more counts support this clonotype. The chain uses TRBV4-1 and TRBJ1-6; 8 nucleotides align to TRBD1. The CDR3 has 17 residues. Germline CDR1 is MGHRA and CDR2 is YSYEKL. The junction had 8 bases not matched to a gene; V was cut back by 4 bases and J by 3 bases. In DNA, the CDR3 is TGCGCCAGCAGCCCCTACAGGGGGGAGGGCTATAATTCACCCCTCCACTTT. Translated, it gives CASSPYRGEGYNSPLHF.

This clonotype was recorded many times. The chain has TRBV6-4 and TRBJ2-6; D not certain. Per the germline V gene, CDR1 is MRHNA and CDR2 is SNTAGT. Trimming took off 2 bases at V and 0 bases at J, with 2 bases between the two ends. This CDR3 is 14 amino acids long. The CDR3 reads CASSDISGANVLTF. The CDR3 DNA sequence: TGTGCCAGCAGTGACATCTCTGGGGCCAACGTCCTGACTTTC.

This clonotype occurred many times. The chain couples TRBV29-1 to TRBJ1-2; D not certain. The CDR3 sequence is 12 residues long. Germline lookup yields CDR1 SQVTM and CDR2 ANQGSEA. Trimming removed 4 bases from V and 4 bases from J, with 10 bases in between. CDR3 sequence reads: CSVAATRYGYTF. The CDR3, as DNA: TGCAGCGTTGCGGCAACGCGCTATGGCTACACCTTC.

The CDR3 here is CASRPQTTLLTDTQYF. The CDR3 coding sequence is TGTGCCAGCAGACCCCAGACTACTTTACTCACAGATACGCAGTATTTT. This chain links TRBV2 with TRBJ2-3, with a tentative D call TRBD2 (5 bases). The germline V gene encodes CDR1 SNHLY and CDR2 FYNNEI. Trimming removed 6 bases from V and 2 bases from J, with 18 bases in between. This CDR3 is 16 amino acids long.

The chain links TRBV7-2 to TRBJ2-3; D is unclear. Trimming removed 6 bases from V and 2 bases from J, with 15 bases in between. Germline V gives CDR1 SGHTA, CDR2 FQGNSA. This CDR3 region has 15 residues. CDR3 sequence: CASRKLSGATDTQYF. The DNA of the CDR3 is TGTGCCAGCAGAAAATTAAGTGGTGCCACAGATACGCAGTATTTT.

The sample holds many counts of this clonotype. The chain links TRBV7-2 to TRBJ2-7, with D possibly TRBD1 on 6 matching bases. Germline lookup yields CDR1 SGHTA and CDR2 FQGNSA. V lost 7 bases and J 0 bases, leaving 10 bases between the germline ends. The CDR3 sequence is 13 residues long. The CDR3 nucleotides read TGTGCCAGCATTAGGACAGCCTCCTACGAGCAGTACTTC. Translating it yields CASIRTASYEQYF. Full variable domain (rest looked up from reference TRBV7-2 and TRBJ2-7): GAGVSQSPSNKVTEKGKDVELRCDPISGHTALYWYRQSLGQGLEFLIYFQGNSAPDKSGLPSDRFSAERTGGSVSTLTIQRTQQEDSAVYLCASIRTASYEQYFGPGTRLTVT.

CDR3 loop: CASSPGTSGGLSTDTQYF. The CDR3 region has the DNA TGCGCCAGCAGCCCCGGGACTAGCGGGGGGCTTAGCACAGATACGCAGTATTTT. The genes are TRBV5-1 and TRBJ2-3; TRBD2 matches 15 bases. The CDR3 length is 18 residues. Trimming at V came to 4 bases and at J to 0 bases, leaving 6 bases not matched to a gene. The germline V gene encodes CDR1 SGHRS and CDR2 YFSETQ.

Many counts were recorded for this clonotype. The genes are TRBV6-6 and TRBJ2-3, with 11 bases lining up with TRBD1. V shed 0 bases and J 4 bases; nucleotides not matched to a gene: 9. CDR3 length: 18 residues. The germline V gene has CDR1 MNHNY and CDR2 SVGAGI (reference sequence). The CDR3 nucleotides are TGTGCCAGCAGTTACTCGTTCGGGGGACAGGGGGGCCCAGATACGCAGTATTTT. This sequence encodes CASSYSFGGQGGPDTQYF.

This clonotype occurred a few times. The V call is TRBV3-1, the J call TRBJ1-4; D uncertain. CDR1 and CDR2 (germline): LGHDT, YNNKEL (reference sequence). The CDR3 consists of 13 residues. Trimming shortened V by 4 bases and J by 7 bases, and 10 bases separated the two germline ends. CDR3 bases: TGTGCCAGCAGCCCCGGATTCGGTGAAAAACTGTTTTTT. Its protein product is CASSPGFGEKLFF.

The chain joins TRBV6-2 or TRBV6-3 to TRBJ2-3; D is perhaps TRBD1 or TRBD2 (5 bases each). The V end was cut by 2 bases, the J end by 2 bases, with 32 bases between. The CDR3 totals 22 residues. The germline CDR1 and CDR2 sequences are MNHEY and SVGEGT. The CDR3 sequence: CASSYEALNPRDVNLFTDTQYF. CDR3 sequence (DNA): TGTGCCAGCAGTTACGAGGCGCTTAACCCCCGGGACGTCAATCTTTTCACAGATACGCAGTATTTT.

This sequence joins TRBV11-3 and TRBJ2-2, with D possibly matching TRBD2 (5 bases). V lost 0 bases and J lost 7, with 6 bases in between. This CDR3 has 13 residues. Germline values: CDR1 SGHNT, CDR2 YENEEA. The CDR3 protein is CASSLERVGELFF. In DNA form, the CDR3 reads TGTGCCAGCAGCTTAGAGCGGGTCGGGGAGCTGTTTTTT. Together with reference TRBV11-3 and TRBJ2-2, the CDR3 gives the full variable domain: EAGVVQSPRYKIIEKKQPVAFWCNPISGHNTLYWYLQNLGQGPELLIRYENEEAVDDSQLPKDRFSAERLKGVDSTLKIQPAELGDSAVYLCASSLERVGELFFGEGSRLTVL.

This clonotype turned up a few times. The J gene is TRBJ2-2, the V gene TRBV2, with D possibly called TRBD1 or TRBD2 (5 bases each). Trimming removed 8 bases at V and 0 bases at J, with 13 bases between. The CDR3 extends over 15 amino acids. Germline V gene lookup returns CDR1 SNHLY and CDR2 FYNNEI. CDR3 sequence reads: CASSRDDANTGELFF. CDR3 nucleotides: TGTGCCAGCTCCCGGGACGACGCGAACACCGGGGAGCTGTTTTTT.

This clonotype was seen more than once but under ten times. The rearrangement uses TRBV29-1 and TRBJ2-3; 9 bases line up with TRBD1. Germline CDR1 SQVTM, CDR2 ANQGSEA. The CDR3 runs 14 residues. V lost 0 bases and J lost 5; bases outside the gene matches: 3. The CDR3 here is CSVEEDRGGDTQYF. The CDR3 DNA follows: TGCAGCGTTGAAGAGGACAGGGGAGGAGATACGCAGTATTTT.

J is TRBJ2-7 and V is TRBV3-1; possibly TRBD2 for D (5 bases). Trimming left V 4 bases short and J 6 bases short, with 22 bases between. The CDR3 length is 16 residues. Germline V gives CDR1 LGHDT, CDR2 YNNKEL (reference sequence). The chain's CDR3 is CASSRHLSRGQTEQYF. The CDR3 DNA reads TGTGCCAGCAGCCGGCATTTAAGCCGCGGGCAGACCGAGCAGTACTTC.

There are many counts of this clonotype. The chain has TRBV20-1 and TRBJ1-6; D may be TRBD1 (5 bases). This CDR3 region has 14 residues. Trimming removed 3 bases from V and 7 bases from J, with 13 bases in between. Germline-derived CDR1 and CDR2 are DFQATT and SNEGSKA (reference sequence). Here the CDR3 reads CSARTGAENSPLHF. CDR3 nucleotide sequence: TGCAGTGCTAGGACCGGGGCCGAGAATTCACCCCTCCACTTT.

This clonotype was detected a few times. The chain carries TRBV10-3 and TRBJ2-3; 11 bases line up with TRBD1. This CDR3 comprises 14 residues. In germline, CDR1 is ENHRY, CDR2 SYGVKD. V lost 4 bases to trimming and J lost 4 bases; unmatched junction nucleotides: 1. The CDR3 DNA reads TGTGCCATCAGTGGGACAGGGGGCTCAGATACGCAGTATTTT. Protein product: CAISGTGGSDTQYF.

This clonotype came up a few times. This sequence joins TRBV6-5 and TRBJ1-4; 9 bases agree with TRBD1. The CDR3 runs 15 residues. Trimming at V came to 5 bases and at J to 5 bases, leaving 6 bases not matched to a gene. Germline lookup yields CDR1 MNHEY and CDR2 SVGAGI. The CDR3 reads CASSTVGQGNEKLFF. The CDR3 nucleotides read TGTGCCAGCAGTACCGTGGGACAGGGAAATGAAAAACTGTTTTTT.

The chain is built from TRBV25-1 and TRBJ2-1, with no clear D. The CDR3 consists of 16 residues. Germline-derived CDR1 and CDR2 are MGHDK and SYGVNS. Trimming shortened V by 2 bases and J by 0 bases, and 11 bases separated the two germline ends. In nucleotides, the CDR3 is TGTGCCAGCAGTGAACTCAGACGGAGCTCCTACAATGAGCAGTTCTTC. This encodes CASSELRRSSYNEQFF.

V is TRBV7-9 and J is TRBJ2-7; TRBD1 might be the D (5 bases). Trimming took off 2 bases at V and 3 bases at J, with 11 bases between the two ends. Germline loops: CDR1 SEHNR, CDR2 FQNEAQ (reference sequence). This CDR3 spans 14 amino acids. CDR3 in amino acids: CASSLIDRRYEQYF. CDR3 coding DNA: TGTGCCAGCAGCTTAATAGACAGACGCTACGAGCAGTACTTC.

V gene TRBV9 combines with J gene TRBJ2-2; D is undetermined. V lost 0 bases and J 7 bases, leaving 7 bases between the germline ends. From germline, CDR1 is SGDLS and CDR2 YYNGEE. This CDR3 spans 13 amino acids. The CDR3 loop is CASSVAVDGELFF. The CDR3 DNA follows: TGTGCCAGCAGCGTAGCTGTAGACGGGGAGCTGTTTTTT.

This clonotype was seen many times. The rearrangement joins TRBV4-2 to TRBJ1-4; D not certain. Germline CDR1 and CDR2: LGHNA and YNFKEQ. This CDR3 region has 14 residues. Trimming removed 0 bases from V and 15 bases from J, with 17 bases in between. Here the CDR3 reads CASSQEGAPGEMFF. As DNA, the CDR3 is TGTGCCAGCAGCCAAGAAGGAGCCCCTGGAGAGATGTTTTTT.

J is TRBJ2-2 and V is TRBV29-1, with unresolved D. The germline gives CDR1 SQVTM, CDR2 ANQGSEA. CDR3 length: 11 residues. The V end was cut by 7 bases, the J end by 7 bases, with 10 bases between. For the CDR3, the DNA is TGCAGCGCCTGGCGCGACGGGGAGCTGTTTTTT. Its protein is CSAWRDGELFF.

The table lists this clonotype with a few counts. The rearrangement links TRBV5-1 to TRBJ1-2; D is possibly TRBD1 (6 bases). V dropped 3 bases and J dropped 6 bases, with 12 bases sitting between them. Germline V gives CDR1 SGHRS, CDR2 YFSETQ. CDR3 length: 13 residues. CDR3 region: CASSSAGADGYTF. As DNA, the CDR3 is TGCGCCAGCAGCTCGGCGGGGGCTGATGGCTACACCTTC. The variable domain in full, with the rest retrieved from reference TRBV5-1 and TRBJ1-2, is KAGVTQTPRYLIKTRGQQVTLSCSPISGHRSVSWYQQTPGQGLQFLFEYFSETQRNKGNFPGRFSGRQFSNSRSEMNVSTLELGDSALYLCASSSAGADGYTFGSGTRLTVV.

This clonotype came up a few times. The CDR3 loop is CASSQTTGAYEQYV. CDR3 coding DNA: TGTGCCAGCAGCCAAACGACAGGCGCCTACGAGCAGTACGTC. The rearrangement links TRBV3-1 to TRBJ2-7, with D possibly matching TRBD1 (6 bases). V lost 2 bases and J 2 bases, leaving 10 bases between the germline ends. The CDR3 runs to 14 residues. Germline CDR1 is LGHDT and CDR2 is YNNKEL (reference sequence).